This entry describes one T cell receptor (beta chain). Its antigen is undetermined. TCRdb called the 5' RACE reads again in MiXCR, with one record for every CDR3 protein. This table has roughly 440,000 distinct CDR3 sequences, approximately 17% appearing once. The record originates from a study of CD8 T cells in ankylosing spondylitis. Study-level points and caveats: Typical of ankylosing spondylitis blood, it appeared, was a TCR beta motif of under 10 highly homologous variants.

The sequence derives from a male donor with ankylosing spondylitis. Material: blood, either unsorted or a sorted T cell fraction (not recorded which).

The DNA of the CDR3 is TGTGCCAGCAGTTACTCGCGGGGTGGCTACGAGCAGTACTTC. Amino acid sequence: CASSYSRGGYEQYF. The rearrangement uses TRBV6-5 and TRBJ2-7, with D possibly matching TRBD2 (6 bases). This CDR3 is built from 14 residues. The germline gives CDR1 MNHEY, CDR2 SVGAGI. V was clipped by 0 bases and J by 3 bases, with 9 bases between them.